This TCR beta chain is drawn from a study of human T cells and chemical hapten exposure. Time point noted: patch test 1, 2 weeks after DPC sensitization. The treatment here: therapeutic diphenylcyclopropenone sensitization with weekly scalp DPC. This clonotype was detected a few times. TCRdb reprocessed the RACE reads with MiXCR, giving one entry per CDR3 protein. The sample has 150,000 to 200,000 distinct CDR3 sequences, 13% to 15% seen once. Trimming took 2 bases from V and 8 from J, leaving 21 bases between them. The CDR3 has 16 amino acids. Germline assignment: CDR1 MDHEN and CDR2 SYDVKM. This receptor was taken from a woman aged 25 to 39 with alopecia areata. Some clones in this sample may be carry-over from other donors' samples. The source was whole blood, collected in connection with sensitization to the hapten diphenylcyclopropenone (DPC). The chain combines TRBV28 with TRBJ1-2, with a weak D call TRBD1 (5 bases). The CDR3 loop reads CASSLPLGHAEDGYTF. CDR3 coding DNA: TGTGCCAGCAGTTTACCTTTAGGACATGCCGAGGACGGCTACACCTTC.